The 14 T cell receptor beta chains below come from one sample, sequenced in a study of CD8 T cells in ankylosing spondylitis. One entry per CDR3 protein, called by TCRdb with MiXCR from the 5' RACE reads. Here the sample spans roughly 230,000 distinct CDR3 sequences, approximately 20% being singletons. Sample: blood, either unsorted or a sorted T cell fraction (not recorded which). The receptors here all came from a male donor with ankylosing spondylitis or in good health (not recorded which).

The DNA of the CDR3 is TGCGCCAGCAGCCAAGATCCGGACGGCGGCAATCAGCCCCAGCATTTT. This gives the protein CASSQDPDGGNQPQHF. The chain joins TRBV4-3 to TRBJ1-5; D call uncertain. V dropped 0 bases and J dropped 2 bases, with 11 bases sitting between them. Germline V gene data show CDR1 as LGHNA and CDR2 as YSLEER. This CDR3 has 16 residues.

The chain recombines TRBV5-1 with TRBJ2-3; tentative D call: TRBD2 (6 bases). The CDR3 is made up of 14 amino acids. V was clipped by 4 bases and J by 2 bases, with 11 bases between them. Per germline, CDR1 SGHRS and CDR2 YFSETQ. CDR3 sequence (DNA): TGCGCCAGCAGCCACGGGAGTCTCACAGATACGCAGTATTTT. Amino acids: CASSHGSLTDTQYF.

V usage is TRBV29-1 and J usage is TRBJ2-1; TRBD2 aligns across 9 bases. The CDR3 covers 13 residues. The trim removed 3 bases at V and 7 bases at J, leaving 4 bases unmatched. Per germline, CDR1 SQVTM and CDR2 ANQGSEA. The CDR3 sequence: CSVDGAGGNEQFF. The CDR3 DNA follows: TGCAGCGTTGATGGGGCGGGGGGGAATGAGCAGTTCTTC.

The chain joins TRBV27 to TRBJ1-1; D possibly corresponds to TRBD1 (5 bases). CDR1 is MNHEY, CDR2 SMNVEV, per germline (reference sequence). There are 15 residues in the CDR3. Trimming took 5 bases from V and 0 from J, leaving 13 bases between them. The CDR3, as DNA: TGTGCCAGCAGTCCCCCTGGGGGTATGAACACTGAAGCTTTCTTT. This sequence encodes CASSPPGGMNTEAFF.

This clonotype was seen repeatedly, ten times or more. The CDR3 DNA sequence: TGCAGTGTGCGCAGGATAGAGTACAATGAGCAGTTCTTC. Translating it yields CSVRRIEYNEQFF. J is TRBJ2-1 and V is TRBV20-1; D unclear. Trimming cost V 7 bases and J 4 bases, with 14 bases left between them. Germline CDR1 reads DFQATT; CDR2 reads SNEGSKA (reference sequence). The CDR3 has 13 residues.

The chain recombines TRBV29-1 with TRBJ2-3; D is unclear. Germline values: CDR1 SQVTM, CDR2 ANQGSEA. There are 13 residues in the CDR3. Trimming left V 6 bases short and J 2 bases short, with 12 bases between. The CDR3 spells CSVSLAATDTQYF. CDR3 bases: TGCAGCGTGTCCCTTGCGGCCACAGATACGCAGTATTTT.

This clonotype was counted between two and nine times. The CDR3 protein is CASSERRDEDEQFF. CDR3 DNA: TGTGCCAGCAGTGAACGCAGGGATGAAGATGAGCAGTTCTTC. The gene calls are TRBV25-1 and TRBJ2-1; the D gene is possibly TRBD1 (5 bases). The CDR3 is 14 residues long. Germline CDR1 and CDR2: MGHDK and SYGVNS. The V end lost 2 bases, the J end lost 8 bases, and 13 bases lay between the germline ends.

The chain uses TRBV20-1 and TRBJ2-5, with 10 bases that match TRBD2. J gave up 1 base and V 3 bases, and 8 bases lay outside the gene matches. Germline-derived CDR1 and CDR2 are DFQATT and SNEGSKA (reference sequence). The CDR3 sequence is 16 residues long. The CDR3 DNA is TGCAGTGCTAGGGGGGGGACTAGCGACCTCCAAGAGACCCAGTACTTC. Translation gives CSARGGTSDLQETQYF.

Turning to this clonotype: An end of the junction differs from the germline gene, which may be a read error. The chain recombines TRBV4-2 with TRBJ2-7, with 7 positions matching TRBD2. From germline, CDR1 is LGHNA and CDR2 YNFKEQ. The CDR3 runs to 17 residues. The CDR3 loop reads CASSQDSGGGSAYVQYF. CDR3 DNA sequence: TGTGCCAGCAGCCAAGATTCGGGAGGCGGGAGTGCCTACGTGCAGTACTTC.

The chain carries TRBV7-8 and TRBJ2-7, with unresolved D. Germline V gives CDR1 SGHVS, CDR2 FQNEAQ. Trimming took 3 bases from V and 2 from J, leaving 11 bases between them. This CDR3 contains 14 residues. CDR3 DNA sequence: TGTGCCAGCAGCTTGTTGCGTATTCCCTACGAGCAGTACTTC. Translated, it gives CASSLLRIPYEQYF.

The chain has TRBV25-1 and TRBJ2-7, with D possibly TRBD1 on 6 matching bases. This CDR3 comprises 13 residues. Trimming stripped 6 bases from V and 2 bases from J, with 11 bases between. The germline V gene has CDR1 MGHDK and CDR2 SYGVNS. CDR3 DNA sequence: TGTGCCAGCAGGGACAGCGGTACCTACGAGCAGTACTTC. Translated, it gives CASRDSGTYEQYF.

This chain joins TRBV5-1 and TRBJ2-3; D unresolved. V lost 3 bases, J lost 7 bases, and 12 bases lay in between. This CDR3 contains 13 residues. Germline V lookup: CDR1 SGHRS, CDR2 YFSETQ. The chain's CDR3 is CASSWTQSNTQYF. The CDR3 region has the DNA TGCGCCAGCAGCTGGACGCAATCGAATACGCAGTATTTT.

This clonotype was seen ten or more times. The genes are TRBV5-1 and TRBJ2-7, with 11 bases that match TRBD1. The junction had 15 bases not matched to a gene; V was cut back by 1 base and J by 3 bases. Germline V gene lookup returns CDR1 SGHRS and CDR2 YFSETQ. The CDR3 consists of 19 residues. CDR3 coding DNA: TGCGCCAGCAGCTTGTGGGGGACAGGGGGTCCTCGAGGCCTCTACGAGCAGTACTTC. It encodes CASSLWGTGGPRGLYEQYF.

This clonotype was seen only once. V gene TRBV5-5 combines with J gene TRBJ2-1; 8 bases are a match to TRBD2. Germline lookup yields CDR1 SGHKS and CDR2 YYEKEE (reference sequence). The CDR3 has 16 amino acids. The V gene end was trimmed by 4 bases and the J gene end by 0 bases; junction bases not matched to a gene: 6. CDR3 region: CASSPPTSGSYNEQFF. CDR3 sequence (DNA): TGTGCCAGCAGCCCGCCCACTAGCGGCTCCTACAATGAGCAGTTCTTC.